This T cell receptor beta chain was profiled in a study of shared clonotypes between healthy human individuals. As for this clone: No antigen is known for it.

Data came from immunoSEQ multiplex PCR; TCRdb stores just in-frame clones and leaves some out. The table lists about 700,000 clones, about 74% of them singletons. The CDR3 loop spans 14 amino acids. Germline CDR1 SGHNT, CDR2 YYREEE (reference sequence). Trimming removed 0 bases at V and 2 bases at J, with 8 bases between. General study findings and limits: Larger estimated richness was generally recorded for naive subsets relative to memory subsets. Rarefaction gave evidence that sorted-subset sequencing remained incomplete despite large depth.

The chain is built from TRBV5-4 and TRBJ2-5, with D possibly matching TRBD1 (6 bases). Sequenced input: memory CD4+ T cells sorted from blood. The subset here: CD45RA-negative fraction. This clonotype was obtained from a woman in her 30s in good health. The CDR3 sequence is CASSLVDRQETQYF. The CDR3 DNA is TGTGCCAGCAGCTTGGTGGACAGACAAGAGACCCAGTACTTC. Full variable domain (missing parts from reference TRBV5-4 and TRBJ2-5): ETGVTQSPTHLIKTRGQQVTLRCSSQSGHNTVSWYQQALGQGPQFIFQYYREEENGRGNFPPRFSGLQFPNYSSELNVNALELDDSALYLCASSLVDRQETQYFGPGTRLLVL.